These 5 T cell receptor beta chains were sequenced from one sample in a study of blood T cell repertoires in COVID-19. The protocol was immunoSEQ multiplex PCR, while the TCRdb copy is restricted to in-frame clones and leaves out a portion. The repertoire holds 150,000 to 200,000 clones, with 88% as singletons. The sequencing input was peripheral blood. The receptor source for this set is a human donor in a cohort sampled during active COVID-19.

The V call is TRBV9, the J call TRBJ1-2, with D perhaps matching TRBD1 (5 bases). CDR3 size: 14 residues. Germline CDR1 is SGDLS and CDR2 is YYNGEE. V was shortened by 5 bases and J by 7 bases, with 18 bases between the two germline ends. In DNA form, the CDR3 reads TGTGCCAGCAGTCTCACTCCGACCGGGGGTGGCTACACCTTC. This codes for CASSLTPTGGGYTF. The entire variable domain, with the rest obtained from reference TRBV9 and TRBJ1-2, is as follows: DSGVTQTPKHLITATGQRVTLRCSPRSGDLSVYWYQQSLDQGLQFLIQYYNGEERAKGNILERFSAQQFPDLHSELNLSSLELGDSALYFCASSLTPTGGGYTFGSGTRLTVV.

This CDR3 reads CASSRGTSGGAGNEQFF. The CDR3, as DNA: TGTGCCAGCAGCCGCGGGACTAGCGGGGGGGCCGGCAATGAGCAGTTCTTC. The chain joins TRBV7-9 to TRBJ2-1; 16 bases map to TRBD2. The CDR3 length is 17 residues. V shed 5 bases and J 6 bases; nucleotides not matched to a gene: 7. Germline CDR1 reads SEHNR; CDR2 reads FQNEAQ (reference sequence).

This clone was detected once. The chain joins TRBV28 to TRBJ2-1; 7 bases agree with TRBD2. Germline-derived CDR1 and CDR2 are MDHEN and SYDVKM. J lost 4 bases, V lost 6 bases, and 9 bases had no gene match. The CDR3 runs to 15 residues. As DNA, the CDR3 is TGTGCCAGCAGCTCCCCCGGGGGGTTTTACAATGAGCAGTTCTTC. It yields the protein CASSSPGGFYNEQFF.

J is TRBJ2-7 and V is TRBV7-9; 7 nucleotides line up with TRBD2. V lost 5 bases, J lost 4 bases, and 5 bases stayed unmatched. There are 13 residues in the CDR3. The germline gives CDR1 SEHNR, CDR2 FQNEAQ (reference sequence). The CDR3 loop is CASSPVAGYEQYF. The CDR3 coding sequence is TGTGCCAGCAGCCCAGTAGCGGGTTACGAGCAGTACTTC.

The chain joins TRBV4-1 to TRBJ2-3; 8 bases are a match to TRBD2. CDR1 MGHRA and CDR2 YSYEKL come from the germline V gene. J was trimmed by 1 base and V by 0 bases; bases with no gene match: 3. The CDR3 is 16 amino acids. CDR3 loop: CASSQDSAGGTDTQYF. CDR3 in DNA: TGCGCCAGCAGCCAAGATTCAGCGGGAGGCACAGATACGCAGTATTTT.